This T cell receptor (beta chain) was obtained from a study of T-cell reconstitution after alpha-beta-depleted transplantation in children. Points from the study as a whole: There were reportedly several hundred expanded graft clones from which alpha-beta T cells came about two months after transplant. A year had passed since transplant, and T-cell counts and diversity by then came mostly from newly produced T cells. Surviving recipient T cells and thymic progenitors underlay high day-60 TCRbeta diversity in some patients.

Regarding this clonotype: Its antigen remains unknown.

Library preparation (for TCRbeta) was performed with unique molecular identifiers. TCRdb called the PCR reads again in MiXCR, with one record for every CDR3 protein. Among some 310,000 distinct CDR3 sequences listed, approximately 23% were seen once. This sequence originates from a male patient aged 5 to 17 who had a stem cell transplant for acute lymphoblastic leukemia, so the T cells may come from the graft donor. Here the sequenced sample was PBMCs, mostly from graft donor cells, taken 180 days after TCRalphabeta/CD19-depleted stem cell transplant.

CDR3 in DNA: TGTGCCAGCAGTCTCGGGTTAGCGGGAGTTCGATTCGTATCCAATGAGCAGTTCTTC. The encoded protein is CASSLGLAGVRFVSNEQFF. The chain combines TRBV6-2 or TRBV6-3 with TRBJ2-1; TRBD2 agrees at 9 bases. This CDR3 is 19 amino acids long. V trimming: 5 bases; J trimming: 6 bases; junction bases outside the gene matches: 20. In germline, CDR1 is MNHEY, CDR2 SVGEGT.